One and the same sample provided the 7 T cell receptor beta chains below, sequenced in a study of T-cell reconstitution after alpha-beta-depleted transplantation in children. As it was prepared, the TCRbeta library received unique molecular identifiers. TCRdb re-analysed the PCR reads in MiXCR, keeping a single row per CDR3 protein. The sample includes 250,000 to 350,000 distinct CDR3 sequences, around 25% of them seen just once. Here the sequenced sample was PBMCs, mostly from graft donor cells, taken 180 days after TCRalphabeta/CD19-depleted stem cell transplant. These receptors all stem from a male patient aged 10 to 17 who had a stem cell transplant for acute lymphoblastic leukemia, so the T cells may come from the graft donor.

This clonotype was counted a few times. The V call is TRBV20-1, the J call TRBJ2-1, with 8 nucleotides matching TRBD2. J lost 2 bases, V lost 5 bases, and 8 bases had no gene match. The CDR3 runs to 15 residues. Germline CDR1 and CDR2: DFQATT and SNEGSKA (reference sequence). The CDR3 bases are TGCAGTGCTCCTCGAGCGGGAGTGACCTACAATGAGCAGTTCTTC. This codes for CSAPRAGVTYNEQFF.

V and J are TRBV11-1 and TRBJ2-3; D remains ambiguous. CDR3 length: 14 residues. Germline V gene lookup returns CDR1 SGHAT and CDR2 FQDESV (reference sequence). V was shortened by 5 bases and J by 1 base, with 10 bases between the two germline ends. The CDR3 bases are TGTGCCAGCAGCATGACACCCCGCACAGATACGCAGTATTTT. Its translation: CASSMTPRTDTQYF.

This chain connects TRBV5-1 to TRBJ2-5; 7 bases agree with TRBD1. CDR3 length equals 14 residues. V shed 4 bases, J shed 0 bases, and the junction held 3 bases outside the gene matches. Germline CDR1 is SGHRS and CDR2 is YFSETQ. CDR3 region: CASSDGTDQETQYF. The CDR3 bases are TGCGCCAGCAGCGATGGGACAGACCAAGAGACCCAGTACTTC.

This clonotype was detected only a few times. The rearrangement uses TRBV7-9 and TRBJ2-3, with 13 bases aligning to TRBD2. Losses at the gene ends were 6 bases for V and 7 bases for J; bases not matched to a gene: 7. CDR1 is SEHNR, CDR2 FQNEAQ, per germline (reference sequence). This CDR3 is built from 15 residues. DNA of the CDR3: TGTGCCAGCAGACGGACTAGCGGGAGCTGGAATACGCAGTATTTT. It codes for CASRRTSGSWNTQYF.

The chain couples TRBV18 to TRBJ1-2; 11 bases align to TRBD1. The germline V gene encodes CDR1 KGHSH and CDR2 LQKENI. There are 15 residues in the CDR3. The V and J ends lost 4 bases and 5 bases, in that order; junction bases with no gene match: 6. The CDR3 here is CASSLGQGAGYGYTF. Here the CDR3 DNA reads TGTGCCAGCTCACTAGGACAGGGGGCCGGGTATGGCTACACCTTC. Supplemented by reference TRBV18 and TRBJ1-2, the full variable domain reads NAGVMQNPRHLVRRRGQEARLRCSPMKGHSHVYWYRQLPEEGLKFMVYLQKENIIDESGMPKERFSAEFPKEGPSILRIQQVVRGDSAAYFCASSLGQGAGYGYTFGSGTRLTVV.

This clonotype was observed many times. The rearrangement joins TRBV5-1 to TRBJ2-5; TRBD1 matches 8 bases. CDR1 and CDR2 (germline): SGHRS, YFSETQ. Losses at the gene ends were 0 bases for V and 5 bases for J; bases not matched to a gene: 3. CDR3 length: 14 amino acids. CDR3 sequence (DNA): TGCGCCAGCAGCTTGGGTGGGACAGGCGAGACCCAGTACTTC. Its protein product is CASSLGGTGETQYF.

This clonotype was seen more than once but under ten times. Here the CDR3 reads CAIRDRVTEAFF. CDR3 DNA sequence: TGTGCCATCCGGGACAGGGTCACTGAAGCTTTCTTT. The J gene is TRBJ1-1, the V gene TRBV10-3; TRBD1 aligns across 9 bases. The V and J ends lost 8 bases and 4 bases, in that order; junction bases with no gene match: 2. Germline V CDR1 and CDR2: ENHRY, SYGVKD. The CDR3 spans 12 residues.